A selection of T cell receptor beta chains follows, all from one sample in a study of T-cell reconstitution after alpha-beta-depleted transplantation in children. MiXCR, run by TCRdb on the PCR reads, gives a single entry per CDR3 protein. The sample carries a few hundred thousand distinct CDR3 sequences, about 17% recorded once. The material sequenced was PBMCs, mostly from graft donor cells, taken 360 days after TCRalphabeta/CD19-depleted stem cell transplant. Receptor source: a boy in the first two years of life who had a stem cell transplant for Wiskott-Aldrich syndrome, so the T cells may come from the graft donor. Each CDR3 is given with its conserved first and last residue. The order of the fields is CDR3 length, V gene, J gene, CDR3 protein.

>17|TRBV12-3/TRBV12-4|TRBJ2-3
CASSHWGTSLNTDTQYF
>11|TRBV27|TRBJ1-1
CASIGNTEAFF
>12|TRBV20-1|TRBJ2-3
CSAWGRTDTQYF
>14|TRBV28|TRBJ1-5
CASSLLGTNQPQHF
>15|TRBV2|TRBJ2-1
CATRKTGLSRDEQFF
>11|TRBV29-1|TRBJ2-5
CSAARQETQYF
>15|TRBV5-5|TRBJ2-3
CASSRLLAGGYTQYF
>13|TRBV29-1|TRBJ2-1
CSVATSVDNEQFF
>15|TRBV12-3/TRBV12-4|TRBJ2-4
CASSFRTSGSNIQYF
>14|TRBV30|TRBJ2-7
CAWSVIRGKGEQYF
>17|TRBV4-2|TRBJ2-3
CASSQDVAGGPTDTQYF
>14|TRBV12-3/TRBV12-4|TRBJ2-7
CASRPQDRNYEQYF
>15|TRBV5-1|TRBJ2-7
CASSLDWRHPYEQYF
>14|TRBV5-6|TRBJ2-7
CASSYPGRTYEQYF
>13|TRBV7-2|TRBJ1-5
CASKLYSNQPQHF
>13|TRBV5-1|TRBJ2-2
CATRTGVPGELFF
>11|TRBV5-4|TRBJ2-3
CASARADTQYF
>18|TRBV5-1|TRBJ2-7
CASSSLGGGTGPPYEQYF
>15|TRBV24-1|TRBJ2-2
CATRGGQGNTGELFF
>13|TRBV12-3/TRBV12-4|TRBJ1-1
CASSLEDSTEAFF
>11|TRBV2|TRBJ1-1
CASEMNTEAFF
>17|TRBV6-5|TRBJ2-7
CASSYYPFRDRLVEQYF
>13|TRBV12-3/TRBV12-4|TRBJ1-1
CASSLEGWTEAFF
>13|TRBV7-6|TRBJ2-3
CASSSGGQVRQYF
>13|TRBV15|TRBJ2-5
CATSRGYVETQYF
>14|TRBV29-1|TRBJ2-3
CSVENQDRQDTQYF